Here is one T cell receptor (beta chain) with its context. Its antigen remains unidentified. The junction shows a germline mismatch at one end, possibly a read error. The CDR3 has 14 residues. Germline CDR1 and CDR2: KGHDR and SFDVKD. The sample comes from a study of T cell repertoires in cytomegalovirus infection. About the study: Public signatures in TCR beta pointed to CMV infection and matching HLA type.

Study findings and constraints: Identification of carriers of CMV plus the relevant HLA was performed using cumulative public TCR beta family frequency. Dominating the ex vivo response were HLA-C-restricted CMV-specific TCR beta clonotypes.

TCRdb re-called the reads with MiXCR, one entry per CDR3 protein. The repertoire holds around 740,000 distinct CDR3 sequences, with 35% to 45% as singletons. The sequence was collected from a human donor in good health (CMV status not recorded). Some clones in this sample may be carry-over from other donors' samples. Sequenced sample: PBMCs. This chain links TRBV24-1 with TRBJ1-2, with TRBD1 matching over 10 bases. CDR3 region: CATRDRGQGHGYTF. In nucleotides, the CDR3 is TGTGCCACCCGTGATCGGGGACAGGGGCATGGCTACACCTTC.